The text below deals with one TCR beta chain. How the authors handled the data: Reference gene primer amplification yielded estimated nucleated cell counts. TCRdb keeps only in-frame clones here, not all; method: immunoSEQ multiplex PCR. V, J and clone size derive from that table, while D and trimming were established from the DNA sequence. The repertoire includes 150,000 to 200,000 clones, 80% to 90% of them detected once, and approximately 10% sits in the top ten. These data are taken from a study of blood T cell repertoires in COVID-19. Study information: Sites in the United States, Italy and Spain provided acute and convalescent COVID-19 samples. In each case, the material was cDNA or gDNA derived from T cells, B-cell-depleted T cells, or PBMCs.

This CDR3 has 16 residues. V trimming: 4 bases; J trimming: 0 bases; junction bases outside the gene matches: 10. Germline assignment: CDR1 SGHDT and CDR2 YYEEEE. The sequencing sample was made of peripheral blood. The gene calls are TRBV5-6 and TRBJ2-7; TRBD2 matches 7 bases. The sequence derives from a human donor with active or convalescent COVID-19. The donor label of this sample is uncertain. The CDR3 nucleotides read TGTGCCAGCAGCCCGGGTCAGGGAGGGAGCTCCTACGAGCAGTACTTC. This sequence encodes CASSPGQGGSSYEQYF.